This TCR beta chain was retrieved from a study of blood T cells in healthy people across ages. About this clonotype: The target antigen is unknown.

Points from the study as a whole: Strong correlation existed between TCR beta diversity and naive T cell percentage.

The CDR3 is 15 amino acids. CDR1 and CDR2 from the germline V gene are MGHRA and YSYEKL. PCR was performed a second time for about 7 to 12 cycles using a sample-barcoded 5' primer and a J-beta primer mix. Via MiXCR, TCRdb re-called the 5' RACE reads, giving one row per CDR3 protein. Here the sample spans 1 million or so distinct CDR3 sequences, 20% to 25% being singletons. Separately, the same data were catalogued under a study of T cells of mothers and their children. According to that study: In cDNA synthesis, all of the extracted RNA was used at roughly 1.5 ug per 15 ul. Related pairs of mothers and children showed slightly higher, non-significant overlap versus unrelated pairs.

Specimen: blood. The rearrangement uses TRBV4-1 and TRBJ2-5; D gene ambiguous. The J call may be mistaken, given a closer DNA end match to TRBJ2-7. This clonotype was obtained from a girl aged 2 to 9 in good health. CDR3 protein: CASSQAELSSYEQYF. The CDR3 nucleotides are TGCGCCAGCAGCCAAGCTGAGCTGAGCTCCTACGAGCAGTACTTC.